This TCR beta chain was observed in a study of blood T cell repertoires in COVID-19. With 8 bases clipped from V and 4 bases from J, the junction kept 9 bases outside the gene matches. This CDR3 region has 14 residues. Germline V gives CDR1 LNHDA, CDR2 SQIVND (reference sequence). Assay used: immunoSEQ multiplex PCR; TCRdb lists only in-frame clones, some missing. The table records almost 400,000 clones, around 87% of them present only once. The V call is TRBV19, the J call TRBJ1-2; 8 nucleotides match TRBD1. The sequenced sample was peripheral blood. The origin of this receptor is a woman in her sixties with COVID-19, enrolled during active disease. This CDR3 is CASANQGAVYGYTF. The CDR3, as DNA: TGTGCCAGTGCTAACCAGGGGGCAGTCTATGGCTACACCTTC.